This T cell receptor (beta chain) was obtained from a study of OX40 agonist ivuxolimab in advanced cancers. Generated by immunoSEQ multiplex PCR, the TCRdb table keeps only in-frame clones and is missing some. The sample records roughly 66,000 clones, about 80% being singletons. Germline V gene data show CDR1 as PRHDT and CDR2 as FYEKMQ (reference sequence). Unmatched junction bases numbered 8, after V lost 5 bases and J lost 1 base. This CDR3 contains 16 residues. The sequence came from an adult with an advanced solid tumor such as melanoma, head and neck, liver or kidney cancer. V usage is TRBV13 and J usage is TRBJ1-1; 9 bases fit TRBD1. Sequenced material: CD4+ or CD8+ T cells sorted from blood, taken in a trial of the OX40 agonist ivuxolimab. Here the CDR3 reads CASSLWTGARNTEAFF. The DNA of the CDR3 is TGTGCCAGCAGCCTTTGGACAGGGGCTCGGAACACTGAAGCTTTCTTT.